Listed here are 24 T cell receptor beta chains from one sample, sequenced in a study of CD8 T cells in ankylosing spondylitis. These TCRs' antigens remain unknown. TCRdb fed the 5' RACE reads into MiXCR, producing one record per CDR3 protein. This table has 700,000 to 850,000 distinct CDR3 sequences, about an eighth appearing once. Points from the study as a whole: Characteristic, it appeared, of ankylosing spondylitis blood was a TCR beta motif of roughly eight highly homologous variants.

The sequencing sample was made of blood, either unsorted or a sorted T cell fraction (not recorded which). The receptors were gathered from a male donor with ankylosing spondylitis.

The chain couples TRBV6-1 to TRBJ2-7; 9 positions match TRBD1. CDR3 size: 14 residues. Unmatched junction bases numbered 9, after V lost 0 bases and J lost 12 bases. Germline V gene lookup returns CDR1 MNHNS and CDR2 SASEGT. The CDR3 DNA reads as TGTGCCAGCAGTGAAGCCCCGGGACAGGGAGGTGCGTACTTC. As protein: CASSEAPGQGGAYF.

This clonotype was seen ten or more times. The chain employs TRBV15 and TRBJ2-5; D uncertain. Germline V gene lookup returns CDR1 LNHNV and CDR2 YYDKDF (reference sequence). V dropped 1 base and J dropped 1 base, with 10 bases sitting between them. CDR3 length equals 15 residues. This CDR3 reads CATSRGKGIQETQYF. The DNA for the CDR3 is TGTGCCACCAGCAGAGGAAAGGGCATCCAAGAGACCCAGTACTTC.

The genes are TRBV20-1 and TRBJ1-4; D unresolved. Trimming took off 4 bases at V and 5 bases at J, with 8 bases between the two ends. The CDR3 totals 12 residues. Germline V CDR1 and CDR2: DFQATT, SNEGSKA (reference sequence). The CDR3 DNA is TGCAGTGCTACCCAGTTGAATGAAAAACTGTTTTTT. It encodes CSATQLNEKLFF.

V and J are TRBV5-1 and TRBJ2-3; TRBD1 matches 7 bases. Germline-derived CDR1 and CDR2 are SGHRS and YFSETQ. V lost 2 bases and J lost 5; bases outside the gene matches: 5. The CDR3 extends over 14 amino acids. CDR3 region: CASSFPGQQDTQYF. CDR3 in DNA: TGCGCCAGCAGCTTTCCGGGACAGCAAGATACGCAGTATTTT.

This clonotype was observed a few times. Here the CDR3 reads CSASYGTTYGYTF. The CDR3 DNA reads as TGCAGTGCTAGTTACGGGACAACTTATGGCTACACCTTC. The genes are TRBV20-1 and TRBJ1-2, with D possibly TRBD1 on 6 matching bases. Germline CDR1 reads DFQATT; CDR2 reads SNEGSKA (reference sequence). V was cut by 3 bases and J by 5 bases, with 13 bases left in between. The CDR3 is 13 amino acids.

This sequence joins TRBV29-1 and TRBJ1-3; D may be TRBD1 (5 bases). Per germline, CDR1 SQVTM and CDR2 ANQGSEA. The CDR3 runs 15 residues. The ends were cut back, 1 base at V and 2 bases at J, with 12 bases in the middle. Written as DNA, the CDR3 is TGCAGCGTTGAAGTGCCCAGGGTGACTGGAAACACCATATATTTT. Residues: CSVEVPRVTGNTIYF.

This clonotype has at least ten counts. The V gene is TRBV12-3 or TRBV12-4, the J gene TRBJ2-2; D is possibly TRBD1 (6 bases). V lost 6 bases and J lost 7, with 18 bases in between. CDR3 length equals 15 residues. The DNA of the CDR3 is TGTGCCAGCAGCTTCCGTAACAGGGACGGCGGGGAGCTGTTTTTT. It translates to CASSFRNRDGGELFF.

The V and J genes are TRBV5-1 and TRBJ1-2; D perhaps matches TRBD1 (6 bases). This CDR3 has 14 residues. Trimming took off 7 bases at V and 6 bases at J, with 19 bases between the two ends. CDR1 is SGHRS, CDR2 YFSETQ, per germline. CDR3 loop: CASRFLAGADGYTF. CDR3 nucleotides: TGCGCCAGCCGGTTTCTGGCAGGGGCGGATGGCTACACCTTC.

This clonotype was detected only a few times. This rearrangement joins TRBV5-6 to TRBJ2-3, with TRBD1 matching 7 bases. The V gene end was trimmed by 1 base and the J gene end by 9 bases; junction bases not matched to a gene: 5. This CDR3 contains 13 residues. Germline assignment: CDR1 SGHDT and CDR2 YYEEEE. In DNA, the CDR3 is TGTGCCAGCAGCTTGCCGGGACAGTCGACGCAGTATTTT. Residues: CASSLPGQSTQYF.

At least ten counts were recorded for this clonotype. The chain joins TRBV29-1 to TRBJ1-1, with D maybe TRBD1 (5 bases). Per germline, CDR1 SQVTM and CDR2 ANQGSEA. The V end was cut by 8 bases, the J end by 4 bases, with 20 bases between. The CDR3 totals 14 residues. Here the CDR3 reads CSPREVSGRTEAFF. The CDR3 DNA is TGCAGCCCCCGGGAGGTGTCGGGGCGCACTGAAGCTTTCTTT. Supplemented by reference TRBV29-1 and TRBJ1-1, the full variable domain reads SAVISQKPSRDICQRGTSLTIQCQVDSQVTMMFWYRQQPGQSLTLIATANQGSEATYESGFVIDKFPISRPNLTFSTLTVSNMSPEDSSIYLCSPREVSGRTEAFFGQGTRLTVV.

This clonotype was seen only a few times. This chain connects TRBV10-1 to TRBJ2-7; 9 nucleotides agree with TRBD2. V was clipped by 6 bases and J by 9 bases; unmatched bases: 12. This CDR3 comprises 14 residues. The V gene's germline CDR1 is WNHNN and CDR2 SYGVQD (reference sequence). This CDR3 is CASSSSGDLGSQYF. The CDR3 nucleotides are TGCGCCAGCAGCTCTAGCGGGGACCTAGGGTCGCAGTACTTC.

Ten or more counts support this clonotype. V usage is TRBV29-1 and J usage is TRBJ2-1; TRBD2 agrees at 7 bases. Losses at the gene ends were 3 bases for V and 6 bases for J; bases not matched to a gene: 8. The CDR3 has 14 amino acids. In germline, CDR1 is SQVTM, CDR2 ANQGSEA. The CDR3 region has the DNA TGCAGCGTTGATGCGGGAGAGGAGATCAATGAGCAGTTCTTC. Translating gives CSVDAGEEINEQFF.

This clonotype appeared a few times. CDR3 sequence reads: CSVVSRTGGTDTQYF. The CDR3 DNA reads TGCAGTGTGGTGAGCAGGACAGGGGGCACAGATACGCAGTATTTT. The chain combines TRBV20-1 with TRBJ2-3; the match to TRBD1 covers 9 bases. Germline loops: CDR1 DFQATT, CDR2 SNEGSKA (reference sequence). The CDR3 covers 15 residues. J gave up 1 base and V 7 bases, and 9 bases lay outside the gene matches.

In its sample, this clonotype was seen many times. The J gene is TRBJ2-3, the V gene TRBV18; 7 positions match TRBD1. CDR1 is KGHSH and CDR2 is LQKENI in the germline V gene. J was trimmed by 4 bases and V by 6 bases; bases with no gene match: 13. The CDR3 runs 16 residues. This chain's CDR3 is CASSNIVNRGPDTQYF. CDR3 coding DNA: TGTGCCAGCTCGAATATTGTGAACAGGGGCCCAGATACGCAGTATTTT.

The gene calls are TRBV4-2 and TRBJ2-3; TRBD2 agrees at 8 bases. The V segment lost 8 bases and the J segment 5 bases; nucleotides outside the gene matches: 9. This CDR3 spans 14 amino acids. CDR1 and CDR2 from the germline V gene are LGHNA and YNFKEQ. The CDR3 bases are TGTGCCAGCTCGGAAGCGGGAGTTTTAGATACGCAGTATTTT. Its translation is CASSEAGVLDTQYF.

V and J are TRBV2 and TRBJ1-6; TRBD1 might be the D (5 bases). CDR1 and CDR2 (germline): SNHLY, FYNNEI. The CDR3 has 14 amino acids. Trimming shortened V by 6 bases and J by 10 bases, and 16 bases separated the two germline ends. The CDR3 reads CASRSVGEGSPLHF. The CDR3 nucleotides are TGTGCCAGCAGATCTGTGGGGGAGGGATCACCCCTCCACTTT. Together with reference TRBV2 and TRBJ1-6, the CDR3 gives the full variable domain: EPEVTQTPSHQVTQMGQEVILRCVPISNHLYFYWYRQILGQKVEFLVSFYNNEISEKSEIFDDQFSVERPDGSNFTLKIRSTKLEDSAMYFCASRSVGEGSPLHFGNGTRLTVT.

In its sample, this clonotype was seen a few times. The CDR3 spells CASTQGARAFF. CDR3 in DNA: TGTGCCAGTACTCAGGGGGCGAGAGCTTTCTTT. The chain recombines TRBV19 with TRBJ1-1; 8 nucleotides match TRBD1. V shed 7 bases, J shed 10 bases, and the junction held 5 bases outside the gene matches. The germline CDR1 and CDR2 sequences are LNHDA and SQIVND (reference sequence). This CDR3 region has 11 residues.

This clonotype was counted only a few times. The chain employs TRBV20-1 and TRBJ2-7; TRBD1 is a possible D gene (6 bases). From germline, CDR1 is DFQATT and CDR2 SNEGSKA (reference sequence). The V end was cut by 3 bases, the J end by 13 bases, with 22 bases between. The CDR3 covers 13 residues. CDR3 protein: CSASPVAGVWDYF. For the CDR3, the DNA is TGCAGTGCTAGTCCGGTGGCAGGGGTGTGGGATTACTTC.

The CDR3: CASSQAILAGGTDTQYF. The CDR3 DNA reads as TGCGCCAGCAGCCAAGCCATACTAGCGGGGGGAACAGATACGCAGTATTTT. V gene TRBV4-3 combines with J gene TRBJ2-3; 12 nucleotides agree with TRBD2. V shed 1 base and J 3 bases; nucleotides not matched to a gene: 5. Germline CDR1 is LGHNA and CDR2 is YSLEER. The CDR3 has 17 residues.

The rearrangement uses TRBV15 and TRBJ2-1; D is uncertain. V was cut by 0 bases and J by 6 bases, with 12 bases left in between. From germline, CDR1 is LNHNV and CDR2 YYDKDF (reference sequence). The CDR3 totals 15 residues. CDR3 amino acids: CATSRDRPERNEQFF. The CDR3 DNA reads TGTGCCACCAGCAGAGATCGCCCGGAGCGCAATGAGCAGTTCTTC.

There are a few counts of this clonotype. The CDR3 coding sequence is TGCAGTGCTAGTCTCGCCGGGGGGCATCCCTACGAGCAGTACTTC. Protein product: CSASLAGGHPYEQYF. This chain connects TRBV20-1 to TRBJ2-7; the D gene is possibly TRBD2 (7 bases). V was pared by 3 bases and J by 2 bases, with 17 bases between. Germline CDR1 and CDR2: DFQATT and SNEGSKA (reference sequence). The CDR3 contains 15 residues.

This clonotype was observed a handful of times. The gene calls are TRBV7-9 and TRBJ2-1, with 8 bases that match TRBD2. The CDR3 contains 14 residues. The V segment lost 7 bases and the J segment 7 bases; nucleotides outside the gene matches: 9. Germline assignment: CDR1 SEHNR and CDR2 FQNEAQ (reference sequence). In DNA form, the CDR3 reads TGTGCCAGCAACCGAGCGGGAGTCGATAATGAGCAGTTCTTC. Residues: CASNRAGVDNEQFF.

This clonotype was counted only a few times. This rearrangement joins TRBV9 to TRBJ2-1, with 8 bases lining up with TRBD2. The CDR3 runs to 15 residues. CDR1 is SGDLS, CDR2 YYNGEE, per germline. J gave up 2 bases and V 0 bases, and 1 base lay outside the gene matches. The chain's CDR3 is CASSVAGGTYNEQFF. As DNA, the CDR3 is TGTGCCAGCAGCGTAGCGGGGGGGACCTACAATGAGCAGTTCTTC.

This clonotype came up a few times. The V gene is TRBV6-1, the J gene TRBJ1-4, with 7 bases identical to TRBD1. The CDR3 has 14 residues. J gave up 7 bases and V 11 bases, and 13 bases lay outside the gene matches. Germline CDR1 is MNHNS and CDR2 is SASEGT. CDR3 sequence reads: CAAARTGAAEKLFF. DNA of the CDR3: TGTGCCGCCGCCAGAACAGGGGCCGCTGAAAAACTGTTTTTT.